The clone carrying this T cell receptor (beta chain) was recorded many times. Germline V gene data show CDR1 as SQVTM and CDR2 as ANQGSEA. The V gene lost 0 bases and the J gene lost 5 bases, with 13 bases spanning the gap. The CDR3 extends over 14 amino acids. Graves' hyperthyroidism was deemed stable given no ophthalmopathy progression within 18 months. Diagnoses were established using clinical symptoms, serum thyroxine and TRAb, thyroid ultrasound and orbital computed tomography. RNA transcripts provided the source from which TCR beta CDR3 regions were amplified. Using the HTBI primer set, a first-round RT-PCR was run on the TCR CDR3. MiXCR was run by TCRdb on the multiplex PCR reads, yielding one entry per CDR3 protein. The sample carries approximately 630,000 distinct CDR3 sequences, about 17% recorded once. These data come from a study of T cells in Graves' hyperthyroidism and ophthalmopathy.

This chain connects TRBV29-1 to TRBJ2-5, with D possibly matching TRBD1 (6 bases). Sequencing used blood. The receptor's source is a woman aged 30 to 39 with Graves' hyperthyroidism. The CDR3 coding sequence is TGCAGCGTTGAAGATCGACAGGCGGCGGAGACCCAGTACTTC. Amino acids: CSVEDRQAAETQYF.